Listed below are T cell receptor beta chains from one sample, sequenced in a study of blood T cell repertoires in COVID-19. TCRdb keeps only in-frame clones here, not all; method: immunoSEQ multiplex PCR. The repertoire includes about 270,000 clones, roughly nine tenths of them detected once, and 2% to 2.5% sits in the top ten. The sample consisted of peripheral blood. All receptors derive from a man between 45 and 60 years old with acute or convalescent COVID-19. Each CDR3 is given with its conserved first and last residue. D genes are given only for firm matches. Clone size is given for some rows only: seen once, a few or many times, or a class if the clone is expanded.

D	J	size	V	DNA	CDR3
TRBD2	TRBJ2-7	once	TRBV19	TGTGCCAGTAGAATCTCGACTAGCTCAATACACTACGAGCAGTACTTC	CASRISTSSIHYEQYF
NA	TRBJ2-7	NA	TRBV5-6	TGTGCCAGCAGCTTGGCCGGCGGGGCGAGGAACGAGCAGTACTTC	CASSLAGGARNEQYF
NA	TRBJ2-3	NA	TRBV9	TGTGCCAGCAGCCCCGGAGTCCCCACAGATACGCAGTATTTT	CASSPGVPTDTQYF
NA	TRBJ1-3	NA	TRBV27	TGTGCCAGCAGAAGCCTTCAAGGGGGTCGGGGCACCATATATTTT	CASRSLQGGRGTIYF
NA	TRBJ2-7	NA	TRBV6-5	TGTGCCAGCAGTTACGGCTTGTACGAGCAGTACTTC	CASSYGLYEQYF
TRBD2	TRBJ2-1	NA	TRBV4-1	TGCGCCAGCAGCCACCGGGGGGGCCTGGTTGAGCAGTTCTTC	CASSHRGGLVEQFF
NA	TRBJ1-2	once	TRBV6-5	TGTGCCACCACCGGACTTGGTGGCTATGGCTACACCTTC	CATTGLGGYGYTF
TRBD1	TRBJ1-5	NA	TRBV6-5	TGTGCCAGCAGCGCCGGGACAGGGAATCAGCCCCAGCATTTT	CASSAGTGNQPQHF
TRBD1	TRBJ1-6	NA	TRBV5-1	TGCGCCAGCAGCCTGGGGGACAGGGGCTCCTCCTATAATTCACCCCTCCACTTT	CASSLGDRGSSYNSPLHF
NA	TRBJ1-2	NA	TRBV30	TGTGCCTGGAGTACAGGGCGGGACTATGGCTACACCTTC	CAWSTGRDYGYTF
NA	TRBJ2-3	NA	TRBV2	TGTGCCAGCGGCAGGATTCTCAAGACAGATACGCAGTATTTT	CASGRILKTDTQYF
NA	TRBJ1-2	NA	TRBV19	TGTGCCAGTAGTACCCTCCGAGCGGGAGGCTACACCTTC	CASSTLRAGGYTF
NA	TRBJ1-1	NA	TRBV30	TGTGCCTGGAGTCCAATGGGTGACTCTGAAGCTTTCTTT	CAWSPMGDSEAFF
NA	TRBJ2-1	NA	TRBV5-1	TGCGCCAGCAGCTTGGGGGCAGACAATGAGCAGTTCTTC	CASSLGADNEQFF
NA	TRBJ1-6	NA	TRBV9	TGTGCCAGCAGCGCCGCCTACTATAATTCACCCCTCCACTTT	CASSAAYYNSPLHF
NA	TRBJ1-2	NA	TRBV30	TGTGCCCGGCGGGGACTGGAAGACTATGGCTACACCTTC	CARRGLEDYGYTF
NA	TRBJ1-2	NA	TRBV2	TGTGCCAGCAGCCCGCGGGGGGCGCACGACTATGGCTACACCTTC	CASSPRGAHDYGYTF
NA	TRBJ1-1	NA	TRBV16	TGTGCCAGCAGCCAATCAAACCAAGGGGTGGTAACTGAAGCTTTCTTT	CASSQSNQGVVTEAFF
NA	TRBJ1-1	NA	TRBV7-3	TGTGCCAGCAGCAATGGTGAAAGGAGCCTGATGAACACTGAAGCTTTCTTT	CASSNGERSLMNTEAFF
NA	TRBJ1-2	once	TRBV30	TGTGCCTGGACGAGAGACAGCTATGGCTACACCTTC	CAWTRDSYGYTF
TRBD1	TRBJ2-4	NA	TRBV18	TGTGCCAGCTACGCGGGACAGGGGAAAAACATTCAGTACTTC	CASYAGQGKNIQYF
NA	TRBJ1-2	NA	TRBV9	TGTGCCAGCGGCCGGGACACTTATGGCTACACCTTC	CASGRDTYGYTF
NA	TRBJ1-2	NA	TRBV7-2	TGTGCCAGCAGCATGACAGTCTATGGCTACACCTTC	CASSMTVYGYTF
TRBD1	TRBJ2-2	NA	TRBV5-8	TGTGCCAGCAGCTCGTGGAAGGGACAGGGGGCGTCCGGGGAGCTGTTTTTT	CASSSWKGQGASGELFF
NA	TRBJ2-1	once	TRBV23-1	TGCGCCAGCGGGCCGGGGTTACAGTTCTTC	CASGPGLQFF
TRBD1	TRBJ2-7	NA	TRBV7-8	TGTGCCAGCAGCTTACCGGGACAGGGGTCCTACGAGCAGTACTTC	CASSLPGQGSYEQYF
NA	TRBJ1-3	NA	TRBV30	TGTGCCTGGAGTGACCCTTCCGCGGGCGGCGGAAACACCATATATTTT	CAWSDPSAGGGNTIYF
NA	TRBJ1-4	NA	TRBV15	TGTGCCACCAGCAGAGCCCGGGACTTTCCAGGGGAAAAACTGTTTTTT	CATSRARDFPGEKLFF
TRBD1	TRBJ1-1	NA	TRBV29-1	TGCAGCGTTGAAGGAGGGGGCCTGAACACTGAAGCTTTCTTT	CSVEGGGLNTEAFF
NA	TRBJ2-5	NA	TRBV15	TGTGCCACCAGCAGAGAACGGGGGGCCTACGAGACCCAGTACTTC	CATSRERGAYETQYF
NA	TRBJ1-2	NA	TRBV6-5	TGTGCCAGCAGCCCCACTGGCTATGGCTACACCTTC	CASSPTGYGYTF
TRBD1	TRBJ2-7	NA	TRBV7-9	TGTGCCAGCAGCTTACGACAGGGGGCCTCCTACGAGCAGTACTTC	CASSLRQGASYEQYF
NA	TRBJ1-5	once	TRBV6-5	TGTGCCAGCAGTTACGCAGCAGGGGGCAATCAGCCCCAGCATTTT	CASSYAAGGNQPQHF
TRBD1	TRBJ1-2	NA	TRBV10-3	TGTGCCATCGGGGACAGCTATGGCTACACCTTC	CAIGDSYGYTF
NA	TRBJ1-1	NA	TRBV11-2	TGTGCCAGCAGCCTCCACTCAGGGACACTGGCTGAAGCTTTCTTT	CASSLHSGTLAEAFF
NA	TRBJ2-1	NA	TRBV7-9	TGTGCCAGCAGCGAAGCCGGGACAAACTACAATGAGCAGTTCTTC	CASSEAGTNYNEQFF
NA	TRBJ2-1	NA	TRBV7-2	TGTGCCAGCAGTCCCGAGGGCACCTACAATGAGCAGTTCTTC	CASSPEGTYNEQFF
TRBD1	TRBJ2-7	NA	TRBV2	TGTGCCAGCAGTGGGGGACAGGGCCCCTACGAGCAGTACTTC	CASSGGQGPYEQYF
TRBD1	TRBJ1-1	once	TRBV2	TGTGCCAGCAGGACGGGACAGGCGACCACTGAAGCTTTCTTT	CASRTGQATTEAFF
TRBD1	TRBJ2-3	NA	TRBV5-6	TGTGCCAGCAGCGTCGGGACAGGGAACACAGATACGCAGTATTTT	CASSVGTGNTDTQYF